The 4 T cell receptor beta chains reported below all come from one sample, sequenced in a study of cytotoxic CD8 clonotypes in ibrutinib-treated CLL. The assay was immunoSEQ multiplex PCR, and TCRdb's table has in-frame clones only and misses some. The sample carries about 29,000 clones, 60% to 85% recorded once. The input for sequencing was PBMCs, taken after 36 months of ibrutinib treatment. Receptor source: a human donor with chronic lymphocytic leukemia.

The genes are TRBV5-5 and TRBJ2-5; possibly TRBD1 for D (8 bases). The CDR3 loop spans 16 amino acids. V shed 5 bases and J shed 4 bases, with 21 bases lying between them. Per the germline V gene, CDR1 is SGHKS and CDR2 is YYEKEE (reference sequence). This chain's CDR3 is CASSLEVYRGGETQYF. CDR3 nucleotide sequence: TGTGCCAGCAGTCTCGAGGTTTACAGGGGGGGAGAGACCCAGTACTTC.

This chain joins TRBV7-2 and TRBJ2-1; 7 bases align to TRBD2. This CDR3 is built from 15 residues. The germline CDR1 and CDR2 sequences are SGHTA and FQGNSA. Trimming removed 3 bases from V and 3 bases from J; junction bases left unmatched: 5. The CDR3 DNA sequence: TGTGCCAGCAGCTTCTGGTGGGGGGGCTACAATGAGCAGTTCTTC. This sequence encodes CASSFWWGGYNEQFF.

The chain employs TRBV5-6 and TRBJ1-4, with D maybe TRBD1 (6 bases). V was clipped by 2 bases and J by 3 bases, with 14 bases between them. The CDR3 runs to 16 residues. CDR1 and CDR2 (germline): SGHDT, YYEEEE. As DNA, the CDR3 is TGTGCCAGCAGCTTCAGGGGTATTGCGGCTAATGAAAAACTGTTTTTT. This sequence encodes CASSFRGIAANEKLFF.

V and J are TRBV13 and TRBJ1-4, with D perhaps matching TRBD1 (5 bases). The length of the CDR3 is 14 residues. Per germline, CDR1 PRHDT and CDR2 FYEKMQ (reference sequence). V lost 3 bases to trimming and J lost 8 bases, with 13 bases between them. For the CDR3, the DNA is TGTGCCAGCAGCTTGTCCGGGGCTGGGGAAAAACTGTTTTTT. Translated: CASSLSGAGEKLFF.